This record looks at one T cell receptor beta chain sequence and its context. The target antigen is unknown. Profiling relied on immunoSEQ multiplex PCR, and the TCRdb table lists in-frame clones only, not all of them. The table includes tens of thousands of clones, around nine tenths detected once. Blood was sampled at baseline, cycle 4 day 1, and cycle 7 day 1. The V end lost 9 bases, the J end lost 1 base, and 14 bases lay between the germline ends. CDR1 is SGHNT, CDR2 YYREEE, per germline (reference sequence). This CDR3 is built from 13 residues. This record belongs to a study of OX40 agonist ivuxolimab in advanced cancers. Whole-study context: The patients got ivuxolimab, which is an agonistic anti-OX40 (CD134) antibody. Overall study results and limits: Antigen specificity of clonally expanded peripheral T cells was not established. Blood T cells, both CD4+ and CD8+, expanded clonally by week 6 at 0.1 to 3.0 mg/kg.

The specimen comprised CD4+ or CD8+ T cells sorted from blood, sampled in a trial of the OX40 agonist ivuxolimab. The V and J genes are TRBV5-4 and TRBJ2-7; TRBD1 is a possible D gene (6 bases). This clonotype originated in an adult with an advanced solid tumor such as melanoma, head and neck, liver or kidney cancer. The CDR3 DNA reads TGTGCCACTAACTTTGGACAGTCCTACGAGCAGTACTTC. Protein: CATNFGQSYEQYF.